The 14 T cell receptor beta chains in this list originate from one sample, sequenced in a study of blood T cell repertoires in COVID-19. The table came from immunoSEQ multiplex PCR; TCRdb's copy has only in-frame clones and leaves some out. The table has some 120,000 clones, more than 75% seen once. The sample taken for sequencing was peripheral blood. These TCRs come from a man aged 55 to 70 with acute or convalescent COVID-19.

This clone was detected only a few times. Other DNA sequences within the sample encode an identical CDR3. The CDR3 DNA sequence: TGTGCCAGCAGCGTCGGCGACAGTTACCAGCAGTACTTC. It yields the protein CASSVGDSYQQYF. The V gene is TRBV9, the J gene TRBJ2-7, with D perhaps TRBD1 (5 bases). The CDR3 spans 13 residues. Germline V gene lookup returns CDR1 SGDLS and CDR2 YYNGEE. V was shortened by 2 bases and J by 8 bases, with 14 bases between the two germline ends.

This clone turned up a few times. This sequence joins TRBV7-6 and TRBJ2-1; maybe TRBD2 (6 bases). V lost 5 bases and J lost 0, with 17 bases in between. The CDR3 totals 17 residues. Germline V gives CDR1 SGHVS, CDR2 FNYEAQ. In nucleotides, the CDR3 is TGTGCCAGCAGCCGGACCGGGACTCCTAGCTCCTACAATGAGCAGTTCTTC. It yields the protein CASSRTGTPSSYNEQFF. The full variable domain, in which reference TRBV7-6 and TRBJ2-1 provide the parts outside the CDR3, is GAGVSQSPRYKVTKRGQDVALRCDPISGHVSLYWYRQALGQGPEFLTYFNYEAQQDKSGLPNDRFSAERPEGSISTLTIQRTEQRDSAMYRCASSRTGTPSSYNEQFFGPGTRLTVL.

This clone was recorded once. The J gene is TRBJ1-4, the V gene TRBV28, with 9 bases identical to TRBD1. This CDR3 is 15 amino acids long. The germline CDR1 and CDR2 sequences are MDHEN and SYDVKM. V shed 5 bases and J 5 bases; nucleotides not matched to a gene: 6. This chain's CDR3 is CASSRGDRANEKLFF. CDR3 DNA: TGTGCCAGCAGTCGAGGGGACAGGGCGAATGAAAAACTGTTTTTT. The full variable domain, with the rest looked up from reference TRBV28 and TRBJ1-4, is DVKVTQSSRYLVKRTGEKVFLECVQDMDHENMFWYRQDPGLGLRLIYFSYDVKMKEKGDIPEGYSVSREKKERFSLILESASTNQTSMYLCASSRGDRANEKLFFGSGTQLSVL.

The rearrangement links TRBV29-1 to TRBJ2-1; D gene ambiguous. From germline, CDR1 is SQVTM and CDR2 ANQGSEA. Trimming took 8 bases from V and 10 from J, leaving 15 bases between them. The CDR3 runs to 11 residues. The CDR3 reads CSLMNGGEQFF. The DNA of the CDR3 is TGCAGCTTGATGAACGGCGGCGAGCAGTTCTTC.

The chain employs TRBV7-9 and TRBJ2-5, with D unclear. Germline assignment: CDR1 SEHNR and CDR2 FQNEAQ (reference sequence). The CDR3 loop spans 14 amino acids. Trimming removed 5 bases at V and 4 bases at J, with 14 bases between. CDR3 region: CASSQVLVGETQYF. CDR3 DNA sequence: TGTGCCAGCAGCCAAGTCCTAGTCGGAGAGACCCAGTACTTC. Full variable domain (missing parts from reference TRBV7-9 and TRBJ2-5): DTGVSQNPRHKITKRGQNVTFRCDPISEHNRLYWYRQTLGQGPEFLTYFQNEAQLEKSRLLSDRFSAERPKGSFSTLEIQRTEQGDSAMYLCASSQVLVGETQYFGPGTRLLVL.

CDR3 loop: CSVVATGSYNEQFF. The CDR3 nucleotides read TGCAGCGTTGTAGCGACAGGGTCATACAATGAGCAGTTCTTC. V is TRBV29-1 and J is TRBJ2-1; 7 bases are a match to TRBD1. This CDR3 has 14 residues. Germline V gene sequence: CDR1 SQVTM, CDR2 ANQGSEA. With V trimmed by 4 bases and J by 4 bases, 7 bases remained unmatched.

The rearrangement uses TRBV7-2 and TRBJ1-1; 7 bases match TRBD1. The germline V gene encodes CDR1 SGHTA and CDR2 FQGNSA. V shed 4 bases and J 5 bases; nucleotides not matched to a gene: 7. The CDR3 length is 14 residues. The CDR3 sequence: CASSSARQGTEAFF. Written as DNA, the CDR3 is TGTGCCAGCAGCTCCGCACGACAGGGAACTGAAGCTTTCTTT.

The chain is built from TRBV7-3 and TRBJ1-6; the D gene is possibly TRBD1 (5 bases). Trimming shortened V by 5 bases and J by 7 bases, and 21 bases separated the two germline ends. Germline V gene lookup returns CDR1 SGHTA and CDR2 FQGTGA. The CDR3 sequence is 17 residues long. In DNA, the CDR3 is TGTGCCAGCAGCCAAGGCCCCCGTGGGGGAGGGAATTCACCCCTCCACTTT. This encodes CASSQGPRGGGNSPLHF.

CDR3 DNA: TGTGCCAGCAGCTTAGGTCCAGGGAACCAAGAGACCCAGTACTTC. Protein: CASSLGPGNQETQYF. The V and J genes are TRBV7-2 and TRBJ2-5, with D possibly being TRBD1 (5 bases). This CDR3 has 15 residues. V was clipped by 1 base and J by 0 bases, with 9 bases between them. Germline loops: CDR1 SGHTA, CDR2 FQGNSA.

The chain uses TRBV4-2 and TRBJ1-2; possible D gene TRBD1, 6 bases. The CDR3 length is 13 residues. Germline loops: CDR1 LGHNA, CDR2 YNFKEQ. Trimming took off 4 bases at V and 6 bases at J, with 12 bases between the two ends. The CDR3 region is CASSPGSGDGYTF. Written as DNA, the CDR3 is TGTGCCAGCAGCCCTGGGTCAGGGGATGGCTACACCTTC.

The CDR3 reads CASSKHRGDEKLFF. CDR3 sequence (DNA): TGTGCCAGCAGCAAACACAGGGGCGATGAAAAACTGTTTTTT. The rearrangement links TRBV6-5 to TRBJ1-4; 7 bases fit TRBD1. Germline trimming cut 6 bases from V and 6 bases from J; bases unmatched to any gene: 7. Germline V CDR1 and CDR2: MNHEY, SVGAGI. This CDR3 is built from 14 residues.

V is TRBV9 and J is TRBJ2-7; a possible D gene is TRBD2 (5 bases). This CDR3 has 15 amino acids. The V gene's germline CDR1 is SGDLS and CDR2 YYNGEE. V was trimmed by 0 bases and J by 3 bases, leaving 13 bases between them. The CDR3, as DNA: TGTGCCAGCAGCGTAGAGGGAGACACCCGCTACGAGCAGTACTTC. It yields the protein CASSVEGDTRYEQYF.

V is TRBV10-2 and J is TRBJ2-3; TRBD2 might be the D (6 bases). Trimming cost V 2 bases and J 5 bases, with 14 bases left between them. CDR3 length: 15 residues. Germline V gene data show CDR1 as WSHSY and CDR2 as SAAADI. CDR3 protein: CASSEGSGRVDTQYF. CDR3 coding DNA: TGCGCCAGCAGTGAGGGCAGCGGGCGGGTAGATACGCAGTATTTT.

The chain is built from TRBV27 and TRBJ2-3, with TRBD2 identical over 7 bases. The CDR3 totals 15 residues. The trim removed 3 bases at V and 6 bases at J, leaving 9 bases unmatched. The germline gives CDR1 MNHEY, CDR2 SMNVEV (reference sequence). The CDR3 nucleotides are TGTGCCAGCAGTTTCGGGGGGTTGGGAGCGGATACGCAGTATTTT. Its protein is CASSFGGLGADTQYF.